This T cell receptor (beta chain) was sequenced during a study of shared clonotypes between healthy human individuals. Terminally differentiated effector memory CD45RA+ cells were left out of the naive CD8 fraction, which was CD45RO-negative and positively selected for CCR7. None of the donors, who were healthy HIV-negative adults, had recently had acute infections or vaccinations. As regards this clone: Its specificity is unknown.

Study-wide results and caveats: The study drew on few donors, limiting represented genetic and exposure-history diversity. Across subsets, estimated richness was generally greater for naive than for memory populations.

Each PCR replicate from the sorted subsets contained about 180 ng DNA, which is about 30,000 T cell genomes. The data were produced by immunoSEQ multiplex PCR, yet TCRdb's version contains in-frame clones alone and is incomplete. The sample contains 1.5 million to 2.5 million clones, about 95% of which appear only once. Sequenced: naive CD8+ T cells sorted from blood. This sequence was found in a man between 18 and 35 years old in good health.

The CDR3 sequence is CAISEDHYGYTF. CDR3 in DNA: TGTGCCATCAGTGAGGACCACTATGGCTACACCTTC. The rearrangement uses TRBV10-3 and TRBJ1-2; D unclear. Trimming removed 2 bases at V and 3 bases at J, with 4 bases between. Germline V gene lookup returns CDR1 ENHRY and CDR2 SYGVKD. This CDR3 spans 12 amino acids.